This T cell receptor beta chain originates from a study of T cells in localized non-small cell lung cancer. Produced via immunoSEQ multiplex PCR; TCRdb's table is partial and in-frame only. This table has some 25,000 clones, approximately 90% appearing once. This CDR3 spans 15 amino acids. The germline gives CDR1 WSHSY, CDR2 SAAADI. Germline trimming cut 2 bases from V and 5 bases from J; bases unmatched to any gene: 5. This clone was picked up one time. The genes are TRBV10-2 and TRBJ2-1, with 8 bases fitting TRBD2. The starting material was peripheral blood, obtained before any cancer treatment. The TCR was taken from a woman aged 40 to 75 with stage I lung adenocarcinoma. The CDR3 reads CASSEISGNHNEQFF. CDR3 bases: TGCGCCAGCAGTGAGATTAGCGGGAACCACAATGAGCAGTTCTTC.